This T cell receptor beta chain was retrieved from a study of control samples from healthy donors and cancer patients. Assay: immunoSEQ multiplex PCR; the TCRdb copy retains only in-frame clones and omits some. In the table there are about 140,000 clones, almost 90% of which are singletons. V was cut by 7 bases and J by 4 bases, with 13 bases left in between. In germline, CDR1 is LGHDT, CDR2 YNNKEL (reference sequence). CDR3 size: 13 residues. The TCR was taken from a man in his late teens or twenties in good health. What was sequenced was blood. The V and J genes are TRBV3-1 (or the pseudogene TRBV3-2) and TRBJ1-1; the D is unclear. CDR3 amino acids: CASTPRRRTEAFF. CDR3 in DNA: TGTGCCAGCACACCTCGTCGCCGCACTGAAGCTTTCTTT.